This TCR beta chain was retrieved from a study of cytomegalovirus exposure and HLA in healthy donors. Notes on the study in general: TCR beta sequences reportedly predicted most subjects' HLA-A and HLA-B alleles accurately. It was assumed in the presence/absence analyses that sequencing depth was roughly uniform across donors. Later work associated roughly 17,000 TCR beta sequences with HLA alleles at 0.05 false discovery rate. Per a prior analysis, the majority of TCR beta V segments were productive roughly 90% or roughly 30% of the time.

This CDR3 region has 16 residues. V was clipped by 4 bases and J by 0 bases, with 10 bases between them. Germline V gives CDR1 SGHAT, CDR2 FQNNGV. In the case of this clone: What it binds is not known.

The PCR contained 60 Vbeta and 13 Jbeta primers. Assay used: immunoSEQ multiplex PCR; TCRdb lists only in-frame clones, some missing. The sample comprises approximately 85,000 clones, about four fifths of which are singletons, and around 6.7% rests with the top ten. The chain uses TRBV11-2 and TRBJ1-6; D gene unclear. The receptor was derived from a man aged 25-45 years in good health and CMV-seronegative. The sequenced sample consisted of PBMCs. CDR3 residues: CASSSLPSSYNSPLHF. DNA of the CDR3: TGTGCCAGCAGCTCGTTACCGAGCTCCTATAATTCACCCCTCCACTTT.